This passage covers 8 T cell receptor beta chains from one sample sequenced in a study of tissue T cells after allogeneic stem cell transplantation. Profiling relied on immunoSEQ multiplex PCR, and the TCRdb table lists in-frame clones only, not all of them. The sample shows fewer than 30,000 clones, about 70% of them seen only once. The sample here was tissue from the ileum, taken at autopsy. The receptor source for this set is a female donor older than 55 with lung cancer.

The CDR3 DNA reads as TGTGCCAGCAGCACCCCCAGGGCGGGGAACACTGAAGCTTTCTTT. It yields the protein CASSTPRAGNTEAFF. The rearrangement joins TRBV7-9 to TRBJ1-1, with D possibly matching TRBD1 (5 bases). The CDR3 totals 15 residues. The V gene's germline CDR1 is SEHNR and CDR2 FQNEAQ (reference sequence). V lost 5 bases to trimming and J lost 1 base, with 14 bases between them.

This CDR3 is CASSPRRAWDYEQYF. The CDR3 coding sequence is TGCGCCAGCAGCCCTCGAAGGGCGTGGGATTACGAGCAGTACTTC. The chain couples TRBV5-1 to TRBJ2-7; no definite D call. Per germline, CDR1 SGHRS and CDR2 YFSETQ. Trimming removed 4 bases from V and 4 bases from J, with 18 bases in between. CDR3 length equals 15 residues. Complete variable domain (other parts from reference TRBV5-1 and TRBJ2-7): KAGVTQTPRYLIKTRGQQVTLSCSPISGHRSVSWYQQTPGQGLQFLFEYFSETQRNKGNFPGRFSGRQFSNSRSEMNVSTLELGDSALYLCASSPRRAWDYEQYFGPGTRLTVT.

The rearrangement uses TRBV6-2 or TRBV6-3 and TRBJ1-5; TRBD1 might be the D (5 bases). Germline V lookup: CDR1 MNHEY, CDR2 SVGEGT. Trimming stripped 3 bases from V and 6 bases from J, with 12 bases between. This CDR3 contains 14 residues. The CDR3 protein is CASSYWGGGQPQHF. CDR3 DNA: TGTGCCAGCAGTTATTGGGGGGGTGGTCAGCCCCAGCATTTT.

This clone has only one observation. Other DNA variants within this sample encode the same CDR3. This rearrangement joins TRBV3-1 (or the pseudogene TRBV3-2) to TRBJ1-2; D unresolved. The CDR3 is made up of 14 amino acids. Germline assignment: CDR1 LGHDT and CDR2 YNNKEL (reference sequence). The V and J ends lost 4 bases and 7 bases respectively, with 16 bases between them. Here the CDR3 DNA reads TGTGCCAGCAGCCGCGGCAGTAGGTCAGGTGGCTACACCTTC. This encodes CASSRGSRSGGYTF.

V usage is TRBV6-4 and J usage is TRBJ1-1; D is unresolved. Germline CDR1 MRHNA, CDR2 SNTAGT. Deletions cut 0 bases from V and 9 bases from J, with 11 bases between. This CDR3 has 13 residues. CDR3 DNA: TGTGCCAGCAGTGACTCGGGCAGCGGGAAAGCTTTCTTT. As protein: CASSDSGSGKAFF.

V is TRBV10-2 and J is TRBJ2-1, with 9 nucleotides matching TRBD2. This CDR3 contains 15 residues. The J segment lost 8 bases and the V segment lost 7 bases, leaving 12 bases of the junction unmatched. CDR1 is WSHSY, CDR2 SAAADI, per germline. CDR3 in DNA: TGCGCCAGCACCCCTAGAGCGGGAGGCTGGGATGAGCAGTTCTTC. It yields the protein CASTPRAGGWDEQFF.

The J gene is TRBJ1-3, the V gene TRBV6-2 or TRBV6-3; no clear D gene. V was pared by 2 bases and J by 4 bases, with 12 bases between. CDR1 and CDR2 (germline): MNHEY, SVGEGT. The CDR3 consists of 15 residues. DNA for the CDR3: TGTGCCAGCAGTTACAAGGCCTTGTCGGGAAACACCATATATTTT. Protein sequence: CASSYKALSGNTIYF.

The chain couples TRBV24-1 to TRBJ2-1, with 7 bases identical to TRBD2. The CDR3 contains 19 residues. Germline trimming cut 3 bases from V and 3 bases from J; bases unmatched to any gene: 16. CDR1 is KGHDR, CDR2 SFDVKD, per germline. CDR3 sequence (DNA): TGTGCCACCAGTGATCTCCACGAAAGGAGCGGGAAGGGCTACAATGAGCAGTTCTTC. This codes for CATSDLHERSGKGYNEQFF.